Below are 25 T cell receptor beta chains sequenced from a single sample in a study of shared T cell receptors in the human thymus (dated by TCRdb to the early 2020s). Library generation was performed with the immunoSEQ multiplex PCR assay. The immuneACCESS repertoire file appears here via TCRdb, limited to in-frame rearrangements. These files lack a portion of the clones; in checked studies, under half of the deficit traces to unresolved V genes, and the cause of the others is not known. The sample data list 700,000 to 750,000 clones, and 70% to 90% of these were observed just once. The ten largest clones take up around 0.0099% of the sample. The sample was also linked to a second study, of human thymus T cells.

The sample comprised thymocytes. Source of these receptors: a girl under two years old with a congenital heart defect. Donor details come from another sample of the same person, matched by shared clones.

This clone was recorded only once. The genes are TRBV5-6 and TRBJ1-1; 12 positions agree with TRBD1. J gave up 7 bases and V 0 bases, and 10 bases lay outside the gene matches. CDR1 SGHDT and CDR2 YYEEEE come from the germline V gene. The CDR3 extends over 17 amino acids. CDR3 DNA: TGTGCCAGCAGCTTGGGGGGGACAGGGGGCGGTTACGGTGAAGCTTTCTTT. This encodes CASSLGGTGGGYGEAFF. Filled out from reference TRBV5-6 and TRBJ1-1, the complete variable domain reads DAGVTQSPTHLIKTRGQQVTLRCSPKSGHDTVSWYQQALGQGPQFIFQYYEEEERQRGNFPDRFSGHQFPNYSSELNVNALLLGDSALYLCASSLGGTGGGYGEAFFGQGTRLTVV.

The chain has TRBV11-2 and TRBJ1-1; no reliable D call. V lost 3 bases and J 4 bases, leaving 27 bases between the germline ends. The germline CDR1 and CDR2 sequences are SGHAT and FQNNGV. This CDR3 comprises 19 residues. CDR3 sequence (DNA): TGTGCCAGCAGCTTCGTCGCGACAAGGCCCCATCTACCCCCCACTGAAGCTTTCTTT. Its translation: CASSFVATRPHLPPTEAFF.

This CDR3 reads CASLGPGQGSGYTF. CDR3 bases: TGTGCCAGCCTGGGCCCGGGACAGGGCTCTGGCTACACCTTC. The J gene is TRBJ1-2, the V gene TRBV13, with TRBD1 identical over 9 bases. The CDR3 consists of 14 residues. V shed 8 bases and J 7 bases; nucleotides not matched to a gene: 11. Germline CDR1 PRHDT, CDR2 FYEKMQ (reference sequence).

The chain has TRBV27 and TRBJ2-7, with D possibly TRBD2 on 7 matching bases. With 2 bases removed from V and 6 bases from J, the gap between germline ends came to 14 bases. The CDR3 runs to 14 residues. Per germline, CDR1 MNHEY and CDR2 SMNVEV (reference sequence). The CDR3 loop reads CASSLAYREGEQYF. As DNA, the CDR3 is TGTGCCAGCAGTTTAGCCTACAGGGAGGGCGAGCAGTACTTC.

This rearrangement joins TRBV30 to TRBJ2-3; 9 nucleotides line up with TRBD1. V gave up 3 bases and J gave up 4 bases; unmatched junction bases: 8. CDR3 length: 15 residues. The germline gives CDR1 GTSNPN, CDR2 SVGIG (reference sequence). CDR3 region: CAWSLPGTGSDTQYF. DNA for the CDR3: TGTGCCTGGAGCTTACCCGGGACAGGGTCAGATACGCAGTATTTT.

The chain joins TRBV7-6 to TRBJ1-1; no reliable D call. V gave up 5 bases and J gave up 0 bases, with 10 bases separating them. CDR1 is SGHVS and CDR2 is FNYEAQ in the germline V gene. This CDR3 has 14 residues. CDR3: CASSPPTLNTEAFF. Written as DNA, the CDR3 is TGTGCCAGCAGCCCACCCACTCTGAACACTGAAGCTTTCTTT. The whole variable domain, remainder taken from reference TRBV7-6 and TRBJ1-1, is GAGVSQSPRYKVTKRGQDVALRCDPISGHVSLYWYRQALGQGPEFLTYFNYEAQQDKSGLPNDRFSAERPEGSISTLTIQRTEQRDSAMYRCASSPPTLNTEAFFGQGTRLTVV.

The rearrangement links TRBV25-1 to TRBJ2-4; D is possibly TRBD2 (6 bases). Germline CDR1 MGHDK, CDR2 SYGVNS. Trimming stripped 7 bases from V and 6 bases from J, with 19 bases between. CDR3 length: 15 residues. CDR3 region: CASTNGGGLINIQYF. The CDR3 DNA is TGTGCCAGCACTAACGGTGGGGGACTTATAAACATTCAGTACTTC.

The genes are TRBV20-1 and TRBJ2-7; D possibly corresponds to TRBD1 (6 bases). CDR3 length: 11 residues. Germline assignment: CDR1 DFQATT and CDR2 SNEGSKA (reference sequence). Trimming stripped 5 bases from V and 6 bases from J, with 11 bases between. The CDR3 loop reads CSAFGQTEQYF. The DNA of the CDR3 is TGCAGTGCTTTTGGACAGACCGAGCAGTACTTC.

This clone was found a few times. V gene TRBV5-4 combines with J gene TRBJ1-1; perhaps TRBD1 as D (6 bases). V lost 4 bases and J lost 6, with 10 bases in between. This CDR3 has 12 residues. Germline V lookup: CDR1 SGHNT, CDR2 YYREEE (reference sequence). CDR3: CASSGEGAEAFF. CDR3 nucleotides: TGTGCCAGCAGCGGCGAGGGGGCTGAAGCTTTCTTT.

Regarding this clone: Distinct nucleotide sequences in the sample also encode this CDR3. The V and J genes are TRBV2 and TRBJ1-2; 7 bases align to TRBD1. The germline gives CDR1 SNHLY, CDR2 FYNNEI. CDR3 length: 15 amino acids. V was pared by 8 bases and J by 4 bases, with 13 bases of the junction left unmatched. The CDR3 DNA reads TGTGCCAGCGGAAAAGCGCACAGGGGAAGCTATGGCTACACCTTC. It is translated as CASGKAHRGSYGYTF.

The chain is built from TRBV6-5 and TRBJ1-2; 9 bases are shared with TRBD1. The germline CDR1 and CDR2 sequences are MNHEY and SVGAGI. The CDR3 has 13 amino acids. V lost 4 bases, J lost 6 bases, and 3 bases stayed unmatched. The CDR3: CASSCRQGDGYTF. The CDR3 nucleotides are TGTGCCAGCAGTTGCAGACAGGGGGATGGCTACACCTTC.

The chain couples TRBV5-4 to TRBJ2-3, with 8 positions matching TRBD2. The CDR3 totals 18 residues. Germline V gene lookup returns CDR1 SGHNT and CDR2 YYREEE (reference sequence). The J segment lost 1 base and the V segment lost 0 bases, leaving 10 bases of the junction unmatched. Here the CDR3 reads CASSLDSWRGVGTDTQYF. The CDR3 bases are TGTGCCAGCAGCTTGGATTCATGGCGGGGGGTGGGCACAGATACGCAGTATTTT.

As regards this clone: The identical CDR3 is also encoded by other nucleotide sequences in the sample. J is TRBJ1-6 and V is TRBV7-7; 7 nucleotides align to TRBD1. The CDR3 spans 17 residues. V lost 2 bases, J lost 7 bases, and 11 bases stayed unmatched. The V gene's germline CDR1 is SSHAT and CDR2 FNYEAQ (reference sequence). CDR3: CASSLIVGDRENSPLHF. The CDR3 DNA sequence: TGTGCCAGCAGCTTAATCGTCGGCGACAGGGAAAATTCACCCCTCCACTTT.

This chain joins TRBV19 and TRBJ2-6; D gene ambiguous. The CDR3 runs 14 residues. Per germline, CDR1 LNHDA and CDR2 SQIVND (reference sequence). V shed 7 bases and J shed 0 bases, with 7 bases lying between them. The CDR3 here is CASTQSSGANVLTF. As DNA, the CDR3 is TGTGCCAGTACCCAGTCCTCTGGGGCCAACGTCCTGACTTTC.

The chain employs TRBV9 and TRBJ2-1; a possible D gene is TRBD2 (6 bases). Trimming pared 0 bases from V and 8 bases from J, leaving 21 bases between. Germline loops: CDR1 SGDLS, CDR2 YYNGEE. The CDR3 sequence is 17 residues long. This CDR3 reads CASSVAPGTGAVYEQFF. In nucleotides, the CDR3 is TGTGCCAGCAGCGTAGCCCCTGGAACGGGAGCCGTCTATGAGCAGTTCTTC.

This chain connects TRBV10-3 to TRBJ1-5; 10 nucleotides agree with TRBD1. This CDR3 is built from 15 residues. V dropped 2 bases and J dropped 5; count of bases not matched to a gene: 3. The germline V gene encodes CDR1 ENHRY and CDR2 SYGVKD. CDR3 residues: CAISEGTGVDQPQHF. The CDR3 bases are TGTGCCATCAGTGAGGGGACAGGGGTGGATCAGCCCCAGCATTTT.

The rearrangement uses TRBV4-3 and TRBJ1-2, with 12 positions matching TRBD1. Germline values: CDR1 LGHNA, CDR2 YSLEER. This CDR3 is built from 17 residues. V lost 4 bases, J lost 4 bases, and 10 bases stayed unmatched. CDR3 sequence: CASSLRGQGARGYGYTF. CDR3 nucleotides: TGCGCCAGCAGCCTTCGGGGACAGGGGGCGCGAGGCTATGGCTACACCTTC.

This rearrangement joins TRBV11-2 to TRBJ1-2, with 10 bases lining up with TRBD1. V lost 7 bases, J lost 4 bases, and 18 bases stayed unmatched. The CDR3 is 18 amino acids. Germline CDR1 SGHAT, CDR2 FQNNGV. The CDR3, as DNA: TGTGCCAGCACCGAGAGGGAGACAGGGGGCGTGAAGAGCTATGGCTACACCTTC. This translates into CASTERETGGVKSYGYTF.

The chain uses TRBV10-3 and TRBJ1-6; 7 bases align to TRBD1. The trim removed 3 bases at V and 7 bases at J, leaving 6 bases unmatched. Germline V gene sequence: CDR1 ENHRY, CDR2 SYGVKD. The CDR3 sequence is 15 residues long. This CDR3 reads CAISEGGAGNSPLHF. DNA for the CDR3: TGTGCCATCAGTGAAGGGGGCGCGGGGAATTCACCCCTCCACTTT.

The chain combines TRBV11-2 with TRBJ2-7; a possible D gene is TRBD2 (5 bases). The germline gives CDR1 SGHAT, CDR2 FQNNGV. V was trimmed by 6 bases and J by 2 bases, leaving 17 bases between them. The CDR3 runs to 15 residues. CDR3 bases: TGTGCCAGCAGGCCTTCGGTACTAGGACCCTACGAGCAGTACTTC. Translating gives CASRPSVLGPYEQYF. The full variable domain, its missing parts supplied by reference TRBV11-2 and TRBJ2-7, is EAGVAQSPRYKIIEKRQSVAFWCNPISGHATLYWYQQILGQGPKLLIQFQNNGVVDDSQLPKDRFSAERLKGVDSTLKIQPAKLEDSAVYLCASRPSVLGPYEQYFGPGTRLTVT.

Turning to this clone: This sample includes further DNA sequences coding for the same CDR3. The V call is TRBV6-1, the J call TRBJ1-3; TRBD1 matches at 7 bases. Unmatched junction bases numbered 14, after V lost 8 bases and J lost 7 bases. Germline loops: CDR1 MNHNS, CDR2 SASEGT. CDR3 length: 15 residues. CDR3 region: CASEGTAARPNTIYF. In DNA form, the CDR3 reads TGTGCCAGCGAAGGGACAGCGGCACGCCCCAACACCATATATTTT.

The chain links TRBV5-5 to TRBJ1-2; 7 bases are a match to TRBD1. Per the germline V gene, CDR1 is SGHKS and CDR2 is YYEKEE (reference sequence). This CDR3 is 17 amino acids long. The V segment lost 2 bases and the J segment 3 bases; nucleotides outside the gene matches: 13. The CDR3 DNA reads as TGTGCCAGCAGCTTTGGCAGGGGGTTTAGGTTTGACTATGGCTACACCTTC. This translates into CASSFGRGFRFDYGYTF.

The chain joins TRBV9 to TRBJ1-1, with 7 bases identical to TRBD1. Germline trimming cut 0 bases from V and 0 bases from J; bases unmatched to any gene: 14. The germline V gene encodes CDR1 SGDLS and CDR2 YYNGEE. CDR3 length: 19 amino acids. The CDR3 region has the DNA TGTGCCAGCAGCGTAGGTAACGAGACAGGGAACCCCGTGAACACTGAAGCTTTCTTT. This codes for CASSVGNETGNPVNTEAFF.

The chain joins TRBV2 to TRBJ1-5, with unresolved D. CDR3 length: 12 amino acids. With 6 bases removed from V and 6 bases from J, the gap between germline ends came to 9 bases. The germline gives CDR1 SNHLY, CDR2 FYNNEI. The CDR3, as DNA: TGTGCCAGCAGGAAGCCACGTCAGCCCCAGCATTTT. Encoded protein: CASRKPRQPQHF.

The chain joins TRBV7-2 to TRBJ2-5; D gene uncertain. CDR1 and CDR2 (germline): SGHTA, FQGNSA. Trimming cost V 2 bases and J 5 bases, with 3 bases left between them. The CDR3 is 11 amino acids. Here the CDR3 reads CASSLPETQYF. CDR3 DNA: TGTGCCAGCAGCTTACCGGAGACCCAGTACTTC.